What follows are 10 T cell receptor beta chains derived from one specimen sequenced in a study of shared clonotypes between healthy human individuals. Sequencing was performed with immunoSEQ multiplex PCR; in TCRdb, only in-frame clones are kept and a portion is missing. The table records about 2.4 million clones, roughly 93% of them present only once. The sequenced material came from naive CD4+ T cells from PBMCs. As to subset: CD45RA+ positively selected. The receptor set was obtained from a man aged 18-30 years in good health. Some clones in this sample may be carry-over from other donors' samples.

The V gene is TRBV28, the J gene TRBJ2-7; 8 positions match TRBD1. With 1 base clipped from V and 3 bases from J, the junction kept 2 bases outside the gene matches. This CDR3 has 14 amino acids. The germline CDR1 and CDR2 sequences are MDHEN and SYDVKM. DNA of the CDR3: TGTGCCAGCAGTTTATCAGGGGGCAACTACGAGCAGTACTTC. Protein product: CASSLSGGNYEQYF.

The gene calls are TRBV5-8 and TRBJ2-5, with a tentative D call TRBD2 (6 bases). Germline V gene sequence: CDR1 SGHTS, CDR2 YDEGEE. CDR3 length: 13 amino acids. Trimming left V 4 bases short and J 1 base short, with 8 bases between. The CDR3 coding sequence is TGTGCCAGCAGCGGGAGGATCCAAGAGACCCAGTACTTC. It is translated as CASSGRIQETQYF. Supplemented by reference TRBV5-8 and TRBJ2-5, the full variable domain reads EAGVTQSPTHLIKTRGQQATLRCSPISGHTSVYWYQQALGLGLQFLLWYDEGEERNRGNFPPRFSGRQFPNYSSELNVNALELEDSALYLCASSGRIQETQYFGPGTRLLVL.

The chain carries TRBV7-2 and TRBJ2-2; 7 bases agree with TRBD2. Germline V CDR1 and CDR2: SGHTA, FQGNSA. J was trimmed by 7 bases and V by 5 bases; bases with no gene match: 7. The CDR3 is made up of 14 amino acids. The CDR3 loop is CASSPRTGGGELFF. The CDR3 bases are TGTGCCAGCAGCCCTAGGACGGGAGGCGGGGAGCTGTTTTTT.

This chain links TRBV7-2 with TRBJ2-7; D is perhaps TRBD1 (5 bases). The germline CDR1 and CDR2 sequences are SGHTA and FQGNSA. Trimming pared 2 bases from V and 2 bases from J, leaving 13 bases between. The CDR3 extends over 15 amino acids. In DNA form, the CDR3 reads TGTGCCAGCAGCTTATCCGACAGTTTCACCTACGAGCAGTACTTC. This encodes CASSLSDSFTYEQYF.

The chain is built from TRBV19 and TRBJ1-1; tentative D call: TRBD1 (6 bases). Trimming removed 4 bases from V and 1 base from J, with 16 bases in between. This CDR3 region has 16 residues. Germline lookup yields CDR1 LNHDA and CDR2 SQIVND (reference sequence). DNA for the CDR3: TGTGCCAGTAGTACCCCTCGCCTACAGGGGAACACTGAAGCTTTCTTT. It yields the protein CASSTPRLQGNTEAFF.

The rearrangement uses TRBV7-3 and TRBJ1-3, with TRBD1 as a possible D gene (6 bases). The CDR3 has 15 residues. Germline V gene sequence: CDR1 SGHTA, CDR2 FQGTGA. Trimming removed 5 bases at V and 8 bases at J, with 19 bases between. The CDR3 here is CASSLSGGGGDTIYF. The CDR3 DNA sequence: TGTGCCAGCAGCCTCTCTGGGGGAGGGGGTGACACCATATATTTT.

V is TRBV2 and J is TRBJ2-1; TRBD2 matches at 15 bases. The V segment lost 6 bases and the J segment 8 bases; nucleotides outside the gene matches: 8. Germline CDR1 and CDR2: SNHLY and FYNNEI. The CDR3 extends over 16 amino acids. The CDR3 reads CASRAGLAGGRHEQFF. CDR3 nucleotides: TGTGCCAGCAGGGCCGGACTAGCGGGAGGGAGGCATGAGCAGTTCTTC.

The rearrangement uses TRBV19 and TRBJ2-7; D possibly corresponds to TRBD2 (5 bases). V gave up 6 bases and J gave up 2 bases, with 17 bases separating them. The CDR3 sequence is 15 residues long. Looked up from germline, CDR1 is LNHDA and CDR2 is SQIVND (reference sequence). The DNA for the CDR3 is TGTGCCAGTAGCATTGCCCCAACGGGGACCTACGAGCAGTACTTC. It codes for CASSIAPTGTYEQYF.

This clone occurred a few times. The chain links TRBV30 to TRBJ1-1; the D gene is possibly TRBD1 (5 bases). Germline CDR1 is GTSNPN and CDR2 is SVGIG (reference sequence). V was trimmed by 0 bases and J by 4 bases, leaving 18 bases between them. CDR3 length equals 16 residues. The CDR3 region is CAWSVSRTHQPTEAFF. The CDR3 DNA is TGTGCCTGGAGTGTTTCTCGGACACACCAGCCCACTGAAGCTTTCTTT.

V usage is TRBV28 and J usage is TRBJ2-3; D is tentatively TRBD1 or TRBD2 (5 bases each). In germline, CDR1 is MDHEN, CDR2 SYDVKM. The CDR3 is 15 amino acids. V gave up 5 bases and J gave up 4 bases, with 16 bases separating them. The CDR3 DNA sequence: TGTGCCAGCAGTCCCCGGGGCAGGGCCCCAGATACGCAGTATTTT. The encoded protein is CASSPRGRAPDTQYF.